Shown below are 12 T cell receptor beta chains from a single sample sequenced in a study of human versus mouse CDR3 diversity and MHC coevolution. TCRdb keeps only in-frame clones here, not all; method: immunoSEQ multiplex PCR. The table records about 83,000 clones, about 90% of them present only once. The material sequenced was naive CD4+ T cells from blood. Subset denoted: CD45RO-negative CD62L-positive naive CD4 T cells. The receptors stem from a person aged 30 to 70 in good health.

The V gene is TRBV19, the J gene TRBJ2-3; 7 bases line up with TRBD1. CDR3 length equals 15 residues. Germline CDR1 and CDR2: LNHDA and SQIVND (reference sequence). V was pared by 2 bases and J by 5 bases, with 7 bases of the junction left unmatched. In DNA form, the CDR3 reads TGTGCCAGTAGTATAATAGGGCAGGGGGTAGATACGCAGTATTTT. This translates into CASSIIGQGVDTQYF.

This clone was seen only a few times. The V gene is TRBV10-3, the J gene TRBJ1-1, with 9 bases identical to TRBD1. Germline V gene data show CDR1 as ENHRY and CDR2 as SYGVKD. The CDR3 runs to 16 residues. J gave up 5 bases and V 3 bases, and 10 bases lay outside the gene matches. The CDR3 DNA follows: TGTGCCATCAGTGAAGGTTCGGACAGGGGAAGTACTGAAGCTTTCTTT. Protein sequence: CAISEGSDRGSTEAFF.

This CDR3 is CASSLSGPTGELFF. The CDR3 DNA sequence: TGTGCCAGTAGTTTGTCTGGGCCCACCGGGGAGCTGTTTTTT. V is TRBV19 and J is TRBJ2-2; D ambiguous. V lost 5 bases, J lost 4 bases, and 11 bases lay in between. The CDR3 is made up of 14 amino acids. The germline CDR1 and CDR2 sequences are LNHDA and SQIVND (reference sequence).

The chain joins TRBV5-1 to TRBJ2-1; 12 nucleotides align to TRBD2. The V and J ends lost 0 bases and 1 base, in that order; junction bases with no gene match: 2. The germline V gene encodes CDR1 SGHRS and CDR2 YFSETQ. This CDR3 has 17 residues. The CDR3 sequence: CASSLAGLAGSYNEQFF. The CDR3 DNA reads TGCGCCAGCAGCTTGGCCGGACTAGCGGGATCCTACAATGAGCAGTTCTTC.

The chain is built from TRBV15 and TRBJ2-7, with D perhaps matching TRBD2 (6 bases). Between the trimmed V and J ends, which lost 0 bases and 5 bases, there was a span of 8 bases. CDR3 length: 13 residues. Germline V gives CDR1 LNHNV, CDR2 YYDKDF (reference sequence). The CDR3 nucleotides read TGTGCCACCAGCAGAGACTCGGGGGACGAGCAGTACTTC. It encodes CATSRDSGDEQYF.

This clone was counted a single time. The chain uses TRBV5-4 and TRBJ2-6; D unresolved. V was cut by 1 base and J by 0 bases, with 8 bases left in between. Per germline, CDR1 SGHNT and CDR2 YYREEE (reference sequence). The CDR3 covers 16 residues. The CDR3 loop reads CASSLSTDSGANVLTF. As DNA, the CDR3 is TGTGCCAGCAGCTTGTCGACTGACTCTGGGGCCAACGTCCTGACTTTC.

This rearrangement joins TRBV18 to TRBJ1-4; D might be TRBD1 (6 bases). The germline V gene has CDR1 KGHSH and CDR2 LQKENI. With 4 bases removed from V and 4 bases from J, the gap between germline ends came to 19 bases. This CDR3 contains 17 residues. This chain's CDR3 is CASSLYGSGQSNEKLFF. The DNA of the CDR3 is TGTGCCAGCTCACTCTATGGATCCGGACAGAGTAATGAAAAACTGTTTTTT.

The genes are TRBV30 and TRBJ1-6; TRBD1 is a possible D gene (5 bases). This CDR3 comprises 16 residues. Germline lookup yields CDR1 GTSNPN and CDR2 SVGIG (reference sequence). The V and J ends lost 3 bases and 1 base respectively, with 13 bases between them. The CDR3 loop is CAWRIAGLSYNSPLHF. The DNA of the CDR3 is TGTGCCTGGAGGATAGCAGGGTTATCCTATAATTCACCCCTCCACTTT.

On this clone: Sequence at one end of the junction differs from germline and may be a read error. This chain joins TRBV4-1 and TRBJ1-1; 7 bases map to TRBD1. Germline CDR1 is MGHRA and CDR2 is YSYEKL. CDR3 size: 16 residues. CDR3 in DNA: TGCGCCAACAGCCGGTTCCGACAGGGAGCGAACACTGAAGCTTTCTTT. Protein: CANSRFRQGANTEAFF.

DNA of the CDR3: TGCGCCAGCAGCGAAATTAGCGGGGGCCCTTCCTACGAGCAGTACTTC. Its protein product is CASSEISGGPSYEQYF. V and J are TRBV5-1 and TRBJ2-7; 9 nucleotides match TRBD2. CDR1 and CDR2 from the germline V gene are SGHRS and YFSETQ. V trimming: 4 bases; J trimming: 1 base; junction bases outside the gene matches: 9. The CDR3 runs to 16 residues.

V and J are TRBV15 and TRBJ1-6; perhaps TRBD1 as D (5 bases). Trimming took 0 bases from V and 8 from J, leaving 11 bases between them. The germline gives CDR1 LNHNV, CDR2 YYDKDF (reference sequence). The CDR3 is 15 residues long. The CDR3 spells CATSRDGAGDSPLHF. Here the CDR3 DNA reads TGTGCCACCAGCAGAGATGGGGCAGGCGATTCACCCCTCCACTTT. The entire variable domain, with the rest obtained from reference TRBV15 and TRBJ1-6, is as follows: DAMVIQNPRYQVTQFGKPVTLSCSQTLNHNVMYWYQQKSSQAPKLLFHYYDKDFNNEADTPDNFQSRRPNTSFCFLDIRSPGLGDTAMYLCATSRDGAGDSPLHFGNGTRLTVT.

The chain has TRBV11-2 and TRBJ2-7; 9 nucleotides agree with TRBD1. V was pared by 5 bases and J by 12 bases, with 14 bases of the junction left unmatched. CDR1 is SGHAT, CDR2 FQNNGV, per germline. The length of the CDR3 is 14 residues. The CDR3 region is CASSPPGQGVRTYF. The DNA of the CDR3 is TGTGCCAGCAGCCCGCCGGGACAGGGCGTTCGAACGTACTTC.